This entry concerns a single T cell receptor beta chain. This entry belongs to a study of blood T cell repertoires in COVID-19. At the level of the study: The cDNA or gDNA used as material had been derived from T cells, B-cell-depleted T cells, or PBMCs.

From germline, CDR1 is SGHAT and CDR2 FQDESV (reference sequence). J was trimmed by 7 bases and V by 5 bases; bases with no gene match: 13. This CDR3 region has 16 residues. Study processing details: How many nucleated cells were present was estimated from reference gene primer amplification. Assay: immunoSEQ multiplex PCR; the TCRdb copy retains only in-frame clones and omits some. V and J calls and clone size follow that table, whereas D and trimming were derived from the DNA. The repertoire has about 410,000 clones, roughly 89% of them found once; the top ten carry almost 1.5%. Input material: peripheral blood. The chain uses TRBV11-1 and TRBJ1-2, with 10 bases aligning to TRBD1. The source of this sequence is a woman aged 30 to 39 with active or convalescent COVID-19. This CDR3 is CASSEPGTGASFGYTF. CDR3 nucleotide sequence: TGTGCCAGCAGCGAACCCGGGACAGGGGCCTCGTTTGGCTACACCTTC. Variable domain in full (rest from reference TRBV11-1 and TRBJ1-2): EAEVAQSPRYKITEKSQAVAFWCDPISGHATLYWYRQILGQGPELLVQFQDESVVDDSQLPKDRFSAERLKGVDSTLKIQPAELGDSAMYLCASSEPGTGASFGYTFGSGTRLTVV.